The 20 T cell receptor beta chains below come from one sample, sequenced in a study of blood T cell repertoires in COVID-19. Clones were sequenced by immunoSEQ multiplex PCR, and TCRdb holds only the in-frame ones, with some missing. The sample lists around 40,000 clones; more than 70% were seen once. Sequencing was performed on peripheral blood. The receptors derive from a human donor in a cohort sampled during active COVID-19.

V is TRBV4-2 and J is TRBJ2-3; 7 bases are a match to TRBD1. The CDR3 is made up of 16 amino acids. Trimming took 1 base from V and 0 from J; bases not matched to a gene: 4. The germline V gene has CDR1 LGHNA and CDR2 YNFKEQ. CDR3 loop: CASSQGQGASTDTQYF. CDR3 coding DNA: TGTGCCAGCAGCCAAGGACAGGGTGCAAGCACAGATACGCAGTATTTT.

In its sample, this clone was seen once. The rearrangement links TRBV19 to TRBJ1-1; 11 bases are a match to TRBD1. This CDR3 has 16 amino acids. The trim removed 5 bases at V and 0 bases at J, leaving 5 bases unmatched. Germline CDR1 LNHDA, CDR2 SQIVND (reference sequence). This chain's CDR3 is CASSSGQGVMNTEAFF. In DNA form, the CDR3 reads TGTGCCAGTAGTTCGGGACAGGGGGTCATGAACACTGAAGCTTTCTTT.

The chain has TRBV2 and TRBJ1-1; TRBD1 agrees at 7 bases. Germline loops: CDR1 SNHLY, CDR2 FYNNEI. The V and J ends lost 2 bases and 4 bases, in that order; junction bases with no gene match: 10. The CDR3 totals 16 residues. CDR3 bases: TGTGCCAGCAGTGAACCTCAAAACAGGGGCGGCACTGAAGCTTTCTTT. Protein sequence: CASSEPQNRGGTEAFF.

The chain has TRBV30 and TRBJ1-6, with 12 bases lining up with TRBD1. CDR1 and CDR2 from the germline V gene are GTSNPN and SVGIG (reference sequence). There are 15 residues in the CDR3. V shed 4 bases and J 8 bases; nucleotides not matched to a gene: 6. The CDR3, as DNA: TGTGCCTGGAAACCGGGACAGGGGGCATATTCACCCCTCCACTTT. Its translation: CAWKPGQGAYSPLHF.

This clone was seen once. The rearrangement uses TRBV6-5 and TRBJ1-5; D uncertain. Trimming left V 4 bases short and J 6 bases short, with 13 bases between. This CDR3 is built from 14 residues. Germline loops: CDR1 MNHEY, CDR2 SVGAGI. CDR3 DNA sequence: TGTGCCAGCAGTTCCCGGCAGGTGGGTCAGCCCCAGCATTTT. Its translation: CASSSRQVGQPQHF.

J is TRBJ2-4 and V is TRBV18; maybe TRBD2 (6 bases). Germline V gene sequence: CDR1 KGHSH, CDR2 LQKENI. Trimming removed 2 bases at V and 3 bases at J, with 14 bases between. The CDR3 sequence is 16 residues long. The CDR3 sequence: CASSPVRGLSKNIQYF. Written as DNA, the CDR3 is TGTGCCAGCTCACCAGTGAGGGGACTTAGCAAAAACATTCAGTACTTC.

The chain links TRBV4-3 to TRBJ1-2, with D possibly TRBD1 on 5 matching bases. Looked up from germline, CDR1 is LGHNA and CDR2 is YSLEER. V was pared by 0 bases and J by 1 base, with 9 bases between. The CDR3 contains 15 residues. CDR3 sequence (DNA): TGCGCCAGCAGCCAAGACAGGGTATTTAACTATGGCTACACCTTC. It yields the protein CASSQDRVFNYGYTF.

V gene TRBV6-6 combines with J gene TRBJ1-1, with 8 nucleotides matching TRBD1. The J segment lost 5 bases and the V segment lost 2 bases, leaving 4 bases of the junction unmatched. The CDR3 runs to 14 residues. Germline V CDR1 and CDR2: MNHNY, SVGAGI (reference sequence). The CDR3 spells CASSYDRGGTEAFF. In nucleotides, the CDR3 is TGTGCCAGCAGTTACGACAGGGGAGGAACTGAAGCTTTCTTT.

The sample holds a few counts of this clone. The CDR3 sequence is CATQQSGGYGYTF. DNA of the CDR3: TGTGCCACCCAGCAGTCCGGCGGGTATGGCTACACCTTC. J is TRBJ1-2 and V is TRBV19; D is unclear. The germline V gene encodes CDR1 LNHDA and CDR2 SQIVND (reference sequence). The CDR3 consists of 13 residues. V was pared by 10 bases and J by 5 bases, with 17 bases between.

This chain uses TRBV5-4 with TRBJ2-7; D remains unclear. V was cut by 0 bases and J by 6 bases, with 13 bases left in between. CDR3 size: 14 residues. CDR1 and CDR2 (germline): SGHNT, YYREEE (reference sequence). CDR3 in amino acids: CASSLDGRPGEQYF. The CDR3 DNA reads TGTGCCAGCAGCTTGGACGGCCGCCCGGGCGAGCAGTACTTC.

This sequence joins TRBV6-2 or TRBV6-3 and TRBJ2-5, with 9 bases matching TRBD1. The CDR3 has 16 residues. After removal of 4 bases from V and 2 bases from J, the junction contained 8 bases not matched to a gene. The germline V gene encodes CDR1 MNHEY and CDR2 SVGEGT. The CDR3 reads CASSLVNRGLQETQYF. Written as DNA, the CDR3 is TGTGCCAGCAGTTTGGTCAACAGGGGGCTTCAAGAGACCCAGTACTTC.

The chain joins TRBV7-8 to TRBJ2-2, with 8 bases identical to TRBD1. CDR1 and CDR2 (germline): SGHVS, FQNEAQ. The V gene end was trimmed by 5 bases and the J gene end by 4 bases; junction bases not matched to a gene: 3. This CDR3 spans 14 amino acids. CDR3 nucleotides: TGTGCCAGCAGCCATACAGGGGGCACCGGGGAGCTGTTTTTT. Amino acid sequence: CASSHTGGTGELFF.

For this clone: At the DNA level, this CDR3 is encoded by other sequences in the same sample as well. The V and J genes are TRBV6-6 and TRBJ1-1; no reliable D call. Per germline, CDR1 MNHNY and CDR2 SVGAGI (reference sequence). The V and J ends lost 0 bases and 2 bases respectively, with 7 bases between them. The CDR3 is 14 residues long. CDR3 in amino acids: CASSYSEGNTEAFF. The CDR3, as DNA: TGTGCCAGCAGTTACTCGGAGGGTAACACTGAAGCTTTCTTT.

V is TRBV4-3 and J is TRBJ1-6; the D gene is possibly TRBD1 (6 bases). The CDR3 is made up of 14 amino acids. Trimming shortened V by 0 bases and J by 7 bases, and 7 bases separated the two germline ends. Germline V gives CDR1 LGHNA, CDR2 YSLEER. CDR3 sequence reads: CASSQERGNSPLHF. The CDR3 DNA reads TGCGCCAGCAGCCAAGAAAGGGGGAATTCACCCCTCCACTTT.

V gene TRBV6-2 or TRBV6-3 combines with J gene TRBJ2-3; D ambiguous. Looked up from germline, CDR1 is MNHEY and CDR2 is SVGEGT. Trimming stripped 2 bases from V and 2 bases from J, with 8 bases between. This CDR3 region has 14 residues. CDR3 in amino acids: CASSYVRPTDTQYF. The CDR3 DNA reads TGTGCCAGCAGTTACGTGCGTCCCACAGATACGCAGTATTTT.

The V call is TRBV5-1, the J call TRBJ1-5; a weak D match, TRBD1 (6 bases). This CDR3 is built from 15 residues. Trimming pared 3 bases from V and 3 bases from J, leaving 13 bases between. CDR1 and CDR2 from the germline V gene are SGHRS and YFSETQ. In DNA, the CDR3 is TGCGCCAGCAGCTGGAGTACAGGGAACAATCAGCCCCAGCATTTT. This encodes CASSWSTGNNQPQHF.

V gene TRBV9 combines with J gene TRBJ2-3; tentatively, D is TRBD1 (6 bases). This CDR3 is built from 14 residues. Germline-derived CDR1 and CDR2 are SGDLS and YYNGEE. The V end was cut by 7 bases, the J end by 0 bases, with 12 bases between. For the CDR3, the DNA is TGTGCCAGCTCTTGGCAGGGGAGCACAGATACGCAGTATTTT. This sequence encodes CASSWQGSTDTQYF.

As to this clone: Mismatch with germline at one junction end may stem from a read error. The CDR3 reads CASSEALRGQTDTQYF. CDR3 nucleotides: TGTGCCAGCAGCGAAGCTCTAAGGGGGCAGACAGATACGCAGTATTTT. The V call is TRBV6-1, the J call TRBJ2-3; TRBD1 matches 7 bases. The CDR3 runs 16 residues. The germline V gene encodes CDR1 MNHNS and CDR2 SASEGT.

This chain joins TRBV5-8 and TRBJ1-2; D gene ambiguous. This CDR3 region has 14 residues. Germline-derived CDR1 and CDR2 are SGHTS and YDEGEE. The V gene lost 4 bases and the J gene lost 4 bases, with 14 bases spanning the gap. The CDR3 DNA follows: TGTGCCAGCAGCCCACTAGATCGGGGCTATGGCTACACCTTC. This codes for CASSPLDRGYGYTF.

This clone was observed a single time. The gene calls are TRBV5-4 and TRBJ2-5; 11 bases match TRBD1. Germline trimming cut 4 bases from V and 5 bases from J; bases unmatched to any gene: 7. Germline V gene data show CDR1 as SGHNT and CDR2 as YYREEE (reference sequence). This CDR3 region has 15 residues. The CDR3 loop is CASSPWTGGAETQYF. CDR3 DNA sequence: TGTGCCAGCAGCCCTTGGACAGGGGGCGCCGAGACCCAGTACTTC.